These 19 T cell receptor beta chains originate from one sample sequenced in a study of T cell repertoires in cytomegalovirus infection. Each CDR3 protein is one row after TCRdb ran MiXCR on the reads. Altogether about 310,000 distinct CDR3 sequences are present, under 20% being singletons, with the ten largest covering more than 10%. Sequenced: PBMCs. The receptors here all came from a human donor in good health (CMV status not recorded). Some clones in this sample may be carry-over from other donors' samples.

The V and J genes are TRBV4-3 and TRBJ1-4; maybe TRBD1 (5 bases). V was trimmed by 3 bases and J by 4 bases, leaving 15 bases between them. The CDR3 consists of 16 residues. In germline, CDR1 is LGHNA, CDR2 YSLEER. The CDR3 nucleotides read TGCGCCAGCAGCCAGATTTCCGCCGGGGGTAATGAAAAACTGTTTTTT. It codes for CASSQISAGGNEKLFF.

The chain carries TRBV6-2 or TRBV6-3 and TRBJ1-1; no definite D call. The CDR3 runs to 13 residues. The V gene lost 5 bases and the J gene lost 8 bases, with 15 bases spanning the gap. In germline, CDR1 is MNHEY, CDR2 SVGEGT. CDR3 sequence reads: CASSRAGSQEAFF. DNA of the CDR3: TGTGCCAGCAGTAGAGCCGGAAGCCAGGAAGCTTTCTTT.

There are many counts of this clonotype. The CDR3 DNA sequence: TGTGCCAGCAGTTTGAGGCAGAACACCGGGGAGCTGTTTTTT. Translating gives CASSLRQNTGELFF. This chain connects TRBV28 to TRBJ2-2; D is ambiguous. This CDR3 spans 14 amino acids. Germline V CDR1 and CDR2: MDHEN, SYDVKM. The V end lost 3 bases, the J end lost 1 base, and 6 bases lay between the germline ends.

This clonotype turned up a few times. The chain links TRBV28 to TRBJ2-3; D gene uncertain. V was pared by 6 bases and J by 2 bases, with 15 bases between. CDR1 and CDR2 (germline): MDHEN, SYDVKM. CDR3 length: 15 amino acids. The CDR3 here is CASSPGHLITDTQYF. In DNA form, the CDR3 reads TGTGCCAGCAGCCCGGGCCACCTAATCACAGATACGCAGTATTTT.

This clonotype has ten or more counts. This chain joins TRBV28 and TRBJ1-4; D not resolved. The CDR3 covers 14 residues. CDR1 MDHEN and CDR2 SYDVKM come from the germline V gene. V lost 2 bases and J 7 bases, leaving 11 bases between the germline ends. CDR3 sequence (DNA): TGTGCCAGCAGTTTACCGGTTTTGGGTGAAAAACTGTTTTTT. It codes for CASSLPVLGEKLFF.

In its sample, this clonotype was seen many times. This chain uses TRBV10-3 with TRBJ2-1; D possibly corresponds to TRBD1 (6 bases). This CDR3 is built from 17 residues. CDR1 and CDR2 from the germline V gene are ENHRY and SYGVKD. Trimming took off 7 bases at V and 0 bases at J, with 19 bases between the two ends. The CDR3, as DNA: TGTGCCATCACCCAGAGAAACAGGGTGAGCTCCTACAATGAGCAGTTCTTC. It codes for CAITQRNRVSSYNEQFF.

This clonotype has at least ten counts. V is TRBV6-1 and J is TRBJ2-7; no reliable D call. Germline V gene lookup returns CDR1 MNHNS and CDR2 SASEGT. The CDR3 extends over 15 amino acids. V dropped 6 bases and J dropped 2 bases, with 17 bases sitting between them. CDR3 DNA: TGTGCCAGCAGGCGCGGACCCCCGGGCCCCTACGAGCAGTACTTC. This translates into CASRRGPPGPYEQYF.

This clonotype was observed a few times. The chain couples TRBV7-2 to TRBJ2-1; 9 positions agree with TRBD2. Germline trimming cut 2 bases from V and 8 bases from J; bases unmatched to any gene: 10. Germline lookup yields CDR1 SGHTA and CDR2 FQGNSA. The CDR3 covers 16 residues. The CDR3 loop is CASSLMGSGGPDEQFF. The DNA of the CDR3 is TGTGCCAGCAGCTTAATGGGAAGCGGGGGGCCTGATGAGCAGTTCTTC.

In its sample, this clonotype was seen a few times. The chain joins TRBV12-3 or TRBV12-4 to TRBJ1-1, with D unresolved. Trimming took 5 bases from V and 8 from J, leaving 6 bases between them. The CDR3 contains 10 residues. CDR3 nucleotide sequence: TGTGCCAGCAGTCAGCGCGAAGCTTTCTTT. Encoded protein: CASSQREAFF.

This chain links TRBV4-1 with TRBJ2-2; no clear D gene. V lost 1 base, J lost 4 bases, and 10 bases lay in between. The CDR3 is made up of 15 amino acids. The germline gives CDR1 MGHRA, CDR2 YSYEKL. Here the CDR3 reads CASSQAQRGTGELFF. The CDR3 DNA reads TGCGCCAGCAGCCAAGCCCAACGTGGCACCGGGGAGCTGTTTTTT.

This clonotype has a handful of counts. The chain is built from TRBV6-1 and TRBJ2-7; 8 nucleotides match TRBD1. This CDR3 is 13 amino acids long. The trim removed 6 bases at V and 4 bases at J, leaving 5 bases unmatched. CDR1 MNHNS and CDR2 SASEGT come from the germline V gene. The CDR3 nucleotides are TGTGCCAGCAGCCGGACAGGGATGTACGAGCAGTACTTC. This encodes CASSRTGMYEQYF.

This clonotype was observed at least ten times. V usage is TRBV7-2 and J usage is TRBJ2-3, with D perhaps matching TRBD1 (6 bases). CDR3 length: 14 residues. V was cut by 5 bases and J by 0 bases, with 9 bases left in between. Germline V lookup: CDR1 SGHTA, CDR2 FQGNSA. The CDR3 is CASSPGQSTDTQYF. CDR3 nucleotides: TGTGCCAGCAGCCCAGGACAGAGCACAGATACGCAGTATTTT.

This clonotype has more than one count but fewer than ten. V gene TRBV28 combines with J gene TRBJ1-2, with TRBD1 as a possible D gene (5 bases). Germline CDR1 and CDR2: MDHEN and SYDVKM. The CDR3 contains 15 residues. Trimming took 7 bases from V and 0 from J, leaving 15 bases between them. The CDR3 here is CASTIIDSANYGYTF. The CDR3, as DNA: TGTGCCAGCACCATAATTGACAGCGCTAACTATGGCTACACCTTC.

The gene calls are TRBV20-1 and TRBJ2-6, with D maybe TRBD2 (5 bases). CDR3 length equals 14 residues. The V gene's germline CDR1 is DFQATT and CDR2 SNEGSKA (reference sequence). Trimming cost V 2 bases and J 8 bases, with 13 bases left between them. CDR3 bases: TGCAGTGCTAGATCCTTGAGGGCGTCCAACGTCCTGACTTTC. Its translation: CSARSLRASNVLTF.

CDR3 sequence reads: CASRPQGLGELFF. As DNA, the CDR3 is TGTGCCAGCAGACCCCAGGGGTTGGGGGAGCTGTTTTTT. The J gene is TRBJ2-2, the V gene TRBV6-2 or TRBV6-3; weak D call: TRBD1 (6 bases). The CDR3 contains 13 residues. Germline values: CDR1 MNHEY, CDR2 SVGEGT. V was cut by 6 bases and J by 8 bases, with 13 bases left in between.

This chain links TRBV4-2 with TRBJ1-1; a possible D gene is TRBD1 (5 bases). V lost 0 bases to trimming and J lost 6 bases, with 14 bases between them. Germline CDR1 and CDR2: LGHNA and YNFKEQ. CDR3 size: 15 residues. CDR3 loop: CASSQDKVRGAEAFF. In DNA, the CDR3 is TGTGCCAGCAGCCAAGATAAGGTGAGGGGTGCTGAAGCTTTCTTT.

The genes are TRBV28 and TRBJ2-2; 7 bases match TRBD1. V shed 5 bases, J shed 6 bases, and the junction held 15 bases outside the gene matches. CDR1 is MDHEN and CDR2 is SYDVKM in the germline V gene. The CDR3 has 17 amino acids. The CDR3 spells CASSPTTGNLYPGELFF. The CDR3 nucleotides read TGTGCCAGCAGTCCCACGACAGGGAATCTTTATCCCGGGGAGCTGTTTTTT.

This clonotype has more than one count but fewer than ten. The chain uses TRBV4-1 and TRBJ2-3; D gene unclear. This CDR3 is 14 amino acids long. V was cut by 2 bases and J by 0 bases, with 6 bases left in between. Germline V CDR1 and CDR2: MGHRA, YSYEKL. The CDR3 sequence: CASSQRSSTDTQYF. CDR3 in DNA: TGCGCCAGCAGCCAAAGGAGTAGCACAGATACGCAGTATTTT.

V gene TRBV19 combines with J gene TRBJ1-2; D gene ambiguous. V was pared by 6 bases and J by 2 bases, with 19 bases between. The CDR3 extends over 16 amino acids. Germline CDR1 is LNHDA and CDR2 is SQIVND (reference sequence). The DNA of the CDR3 is TGTGCCAGTAGCCCCGTGGGGATGGCCCCCAACTATGGCTACACCTTC. It yields the protein CASSPVGMAPNYGYTF.